This T cell receptor beta chain was documented in a study of blood T cell repertoires in COVID-19. Study-wide background: Some COVID-19 samples were acute and others convalescent; all came from the United States, Italy and Spain. The cDNA or gDNA used as material had been derived from T cells, B-cell-depleted T cells, or PBMCs.

In the study's own analysis: Scientists estimated how many nucleated cells there were by amplifying reference gene primers. This table comes from immunoSEQ multiplex PCR, and its TCRdb copy is limited to in-frame clones, with some not included. Clone size and V and J calls were adopted from that table, with D and trimming inferred from the DNA. The repertoire holds some 290,000 clones, with approximately 81% as singletons. V dropped 6 bases and J dropped 2 bases, with 11 bases sitting between them. The CDR3 spans 15 residues. Germline CDR1 reads MNHEY; CDR2 reads SVGEGT. This TCR was recovered from a woman aged 60 to 75 with active or convalescent COVID-19. The V call is TRBV6-2 or TRBV6-3, the J call TRBJ1-6; maybe TRBD1 (6 bases). Sequenced sample: peripheral blood. CDR3 sequence: CASSRTGPYNSPLHF. Written as DNA, the CDR3 is TGTGCCAGCAGCCGAACAGGGCCCTATAATTCACCCCTCCACTTT.